The sample holds many counts of the clone carrying this TCR beta chain. Antigen: not known. By 5'RACE template switching, TCR cDNA was produced, with a universal primer site and UMIs added in the process. TCRdb processed the 5' RACE reads anew with MiXCR; each CDR3 protein has one entry. Among 50,000 to 75,000 distinct CDR3 sequences listed, more than 5.5% were seen once. The sample belongs to a study of T cells after yellow fever vaccination. Study-level results: Shared CD4/CD8 clonotypes were a small share, likely from convergent recombination.

The input for sequencing was CD8+ T cells sorted from PBMCs, taken on the day of the first yellow fever vaccination. This sequence was found in a man aged 18 to 30 who received the YFV17D yellow fever vaccine.

The CDR3 DNA sequence: TGTGCCAGCAGTTCGATGGACGGTTACACTGAAGCTTTCTTT. Protein sequence: CASSSMDGYTEAFF. This rearrangement joins TRBV6-5 to TRBJ1-1; D remains ambiguous. V shed 4 bases and J shed 3 bases, with 12 bases lying between them. The CDR3 length is 14 residues. In germline, CDR1 is MNHEY, CDR2 SVGAGI.